The 12 T cell receptor beta chains in this list originate from one sample, sequenced in a study of Graves' ophthalmopathy and Graves' hyperthyroidism. CDR3 regions of TCR beta were amplified from RNA transcripts. HTBI primers primed a first-round RT-PCR, and a second-round multiplex PCR followed. TCRdb passed the multiplex PCR reads through MiXCR, listing each CDR3 protein once. The sample has about 740,000 distinct CDR3 sequences, roughly 41% seen once. Material: peripheral blood. The receptors stem from an adult man with Graves' ophthalmopathy.

This clonotype was detected a few times. This chain uses TRBV6-2 or TRBV6-3 with TRBJ2-7, with TRBD2 identical over 10 bases. The CDR3 sequence is 14 residues long. Trimming took 10 bases from V and 0 from J; bases not matched to a gene: 6. CDR1 is MNHEY and CDR2 is SVGEGT in the germline V gene. The CDR3 region has the DNA TGTGCCACCAGACTAGCGGGCAACTCCTACGAGCAGTACTTC. Its protein product is CATRLAGNSYEQYF.

This clonotype was seen many times. The chain uses TRBV28 and TRBJ1-2, with TRBD1 as a possible D gene (5 bases). Between the trimmed V and J ends, which lost 1 base and 8 bases, there was a span of 14 bases. The germline CDR1 and CDR2 sequences are MDHEN and SYDVKM. The length of the CDR3 is 14 residues. Here the CDR3 DNA reads TGTGCCAGCAGTTTATTGGGGCGGTTGTTCGGCTACACCTTC. It codes for CASSLLGRLFGYTF.

V is TRBV7-9 and J is TRBJ1-1; the match to TRBD1 covers 9 bases. V gave up 1 base and J gave up 5 bases; unmatched junction bases: 11. The CDR3 covers 17 residues. CDR1 and CDR2 from the germline V gene are SEHNR and FQNEAQ (reference sequence). Written as DNA, the CDR3 is TGTGCCAGCAGCTTAGGAGGGGGACAGGGAATTATTACTGAAGCTTTCTTT. It codes for CASSLGGGQGIITEAFF. The variable domain in full, completed from reference TRBV7-9 and TRBJ1-1, reads DTGVSQNPRHKITKRGQNVTFRCDPISEHNRLYWYRQTLGQGPEFLTYFQNEAQLEKSRLLSDRFSAERPKGSFSTLEIQRTEQGDSAMYLCASSLGGGQGIITEAFFGQGTRLTVV.

This clonotype has only a few counts. The V gene is TRBV20-1, the J gene TRBJ2-6; D might be TRBD1 (6 bases). V was clipped by 5 bases and J by 4 bases, with 12 bases between them. The CDR3 sequence is 14 residues long. Per germline, CDR1 DFQATT and CDR2 SNEGSKA (reference sequence). CDR3 sequence reads: CSALTGRGANVLTF. CDR3 bases: TGCAGTGCTTTAACAGGGAGAGGGGCCAACGTCCTGACTTTC.

The rearrangement uses TRBV6-1 and TRBJ2-5; TRBD2 matches at 11 bases. The CDR3 sequence is 13 residues long. J lost 2 bases, V lost 8 bases, and 1 base had no gene match. The germline V gene encodes CDR1 MNHNS and CDR2 SASEGT. Here the CDR3 DNA reads TGTGCCAGCGGGACTAGCGGTCAAGAGACCCAGTACTTC. Its translation: CASGTSGQETQYF.

This clonotype was counted between two and nine times. This rearrangement joins TRBV5-6 to TRBJ2-7, with 9 bases aligning to TRBD1. Germline V CDR1 and CDR2: SGHDT, YYEEEE. The CDR3 runs to 14 residues. The ends lost 8 bases at V and 6 bases at J; junction bases unmatched: 12. CDR3 nucleotide sequence: TGTGCCAGTAGTATACCGGGACAGGGAGCCGAGCAGTACTTC. It codes for CASSIPGQGAEQYF.

About this clonotype itself: A much larger clone lies one base from this, so it may be a read error. The genes are TRBV2 and TRBJ2-7; TRBD1 is a possible D gene (6 bases). CDR3 length: 14 residues. Trimming left V 6 bases short and J 2 bases short, with 14 bases between. Germline V lookup: CDR1 SNHLY, CDR2 FYNNEI. The CDR3 nucleotides read TGTGCCAGCAGCCGGGACAAGGGCACCTACGAGCAGTACTTC. Translation gives CASSRDKGTYEQYF.

For this clonotype: A much larger clone differs by one base, so this may be a read error. V and J are TRBV29-1 and TRBJ1-1; perhaps TRBD1 as D (6 bases). CDR1 SQVTM and CDR2 ANQGSEA come from the germline V gene. The CDR3 consists of 13 residues. Trimming removed 1 base at V and 4 bases at J, with 10 bases between. CDR3 in DNA: TGCAGCGTTGAAGTGGGGGGCAGCACTGAAGCTTTCTTT. Encoded protein: CSVEVGGSTEAFF.

This clonotype showed up many times. The rearrangement joins TRBV7-2 to TRBJ1-1; 10 bases align to TRBD1. This CDR3 spans 14 amino acids. Germline-derived CDR1 and CDR2 are SGHTA and FQGNSA. Trimming cost V 3 bases and J 5 bases; bases outside gene matches: 3. CDR3 nucleotide sequence: TGTGCCAGCAGCTTGGGACAGGGGTGGACTGAAGCTTTCTTT. Protein: CASSLGQGWTEAFF.

The chain is built from TRBV20-1 and TRBJ2-2; possible D gene TRBD2, 5 bases. CDR3 size: 17 residues. Germline CDR1 DFQATT, CDR2 SNEGSKA (reference sequence). Trimming pared 0 bases from V and 0 bases from J, leaving 14 bases between. The CDR3 nucleotides read TGCAGTGCTAGAGATGGAGAGGACTTACCGAACACCGGGGAGCTGTTTTTT. Encoded protein: CSARDGEDLPNTGELFF.

The gene calls are TRBV29-1 and TRBJ2-5; D may be TRBD2 (6 bases). The CDR3 is 11 residues long. Trimming cost V 6 bases and J 8 bases, with 13 bases left between them. The germline V gene has CDR1 SQVTM and CDR2 ANQGSEA. The CDR3 DNA reads TGCAGCGTGATGCCGGGGGTTACCCAGTACTTC. The encoded protein is CSVMPGVTQYF.

This clonotype was counted between two and nine times. The V gene is TRBV5-1, the J gene TRBJ2-2; 7 bases align to TRBD2. V gave up 0 bases and J gave up 7 bases; unmatched junction bases: 9. CDR3 size: 16 residues. The germline V gene has CDR1 SGHRS and CDR2 YFSETQ. Here the CDR3 reads CASSLAIAGVGGELFF. CDR3 DNA: TGCGCCAGCAGCTTGGCGATTGCGGGAGTCGGCGGGGAGCTGTTTTTT.